This T cell receptor (beta chain) stems from a study of identical twins. One entry per CDR3 protein, called by TCRdb with MiXCR from the 5' RACE reads. The repertoire includes some 900,000 distinct CDR3 sequences, roughly an eighth of them detected once, and about 1.5% sits in the top ten. The germline V and J ends were trimmed by 0 bases and 3 bases, with 8 bases remaining between them. The CDR3 contains 15 residues. Germline assignment: CDR1 SGHDN and CDR2 FVKESK. The sample also formed part of further work on yellow fever vaccine responses in identical twins.

Sequences were obtained from PBMCs. This clonotype originated in a woman between 18 and 29 years old in good health. V usage is TRBV14 and J usage is TRBJ2-2; the D is unclear. The CDR3 DNA follows: TGTGCCAGCAGCCAAGACAGAGATTACACCGGGGAGCTGTTTTTT. It yields the protein CASSQDRDYTGELFF.